Below, 5 T cell receptor beta chains from the same sample are listed, as sequenced in a study of shared clonotypes between healthy human individuals. The repertoire was sequenced with immunoSEQ multiplex PCR; TCRdb's copy has only in-frame clones and lacks some. This sample carries roughly 700,000 clones, about 74% of them seen once, and the ten largest clones take around 1.6%. Material for sequencing was memory CD4+ T cells sorted from blood. Documented subset: CD45RA-negative fraction. All receptors come from a woman younger than 45 in good health.

V gene TRBV28 combines with J gene TRBJ2-1; TRBD2 agrees at 7 bases. Germline V CDR1 and CDR2: MDHEN, SYDVKM. The CDR3 consists of 16 residues. Trimming cost V 6 bases and J 3 bases; bases outside gene matches: 11. The CDR3 is CASSPRGRPLYNEQFF. The CDR3 nucleotides are TGTGCCAGCAGCCCTCGCGGGAGACCCCTCTACAATGAGCAGTTCTTC.

This sequence joins TRBV29-1 and TRBJ2-7; 9 positions match TRBD2. The CDR3 contains 14 residues. Unmatched junction bases numbered 12, after V lost 7 bases and J lost 5 bases. CDR1 SQVTM and CDR2 ANQGSEA come from the germline V gene. CDR3 sequence (DNA): TGCAGCGCCGGGCGGCTAGCGGGGAACAACGAGCAGTACTTC. Translation gives CSAGRLAGNNEQYF.

This clone was picked up a small number of times. This chain links TRBV27 with TRBJ1-2; TRBD1 might be the D (6 bases). V gave up 6 bases and J gave up 6 bases, with 23 bases separating them. The CDR3 consists of 16 residues. Germline-derived CDR1 and CDR2 are MNHEY and SMNVEV (reference sequence). CDR3 in amino acids: CASRAPSTSRGDGYTF. The CDR3 nucleotides are TGTGCCAGCAGAGCCCCCTCGACAAGTAGGGGGGATGGCTACACCTTC.

This sequence joins TRBV6-6 and TRBJ2-2, with D possibly being TRBD1 or TRBD2 (6 bases each). The germline V and J ends were trimmed by 8 bases and 0 bases, with 13 bases remaining between them. Germline V lookup: CDR1 MNHNY, CDR2 SVGAGI (reference sequence). The CDR3 has 15 residues. The CDR3 is CASYGGPTNTGELFF. CDR3 bases: TGTGCCAGCTATGGGGGGCCTACGAACACCGGGGAGCTGTTTTTT.

The chain carries TRBV7-9 and TRBJ1-1; possibly TRBD1 for D (5 bases). The V end was cut by 4 bases, the J end by 1 base, with 10 bases between. CDR3 size: 14 residues. Looked up from germline, CDR1 is SEHNR and CDR2 is FQNEAQ (reference sequence). CDR3 coding DNA: TGTGCCAGCAGCTATACGGGGGGGAACACTGAAGCTTTCTTT. The encoded protein is CASSYTGGNTEAFF.